This T cell receptor (beta chain) was observed in a study of blood T cell repertoires in COVID-19. Assay used: immunoSEQ multiplex PCR; TCRdb lists only in-frame clones, some missing. Of approximately 90,000 clones in the sample, roughly 88% were seen once. J lost 6 bases, V lost 8 bases, and 13 bases had no gene match. CDR1 and CDR2 (germline): MDHEN, SYDVKM. The length of the CDR3 is 15 residues. The sequencing sample was made of peripheral blood. This TCR derives from a man between 60 and 75 years old with acute or convalescent COVID-19. The chain uses TRBV28 and TRBJ1-2, with TRBD1 identical over 9 bases. The CDR3 DNA reads TGTGCCAGCGTGGTGGGTGGGGGACAGGGACATGGCTACACCTTC. It is translated as CASVVGGGQGHGYTF.